A selection of T cell receptor beta chains follows, all from one sample in a study of OX40 agonist ivuxolimab in advanced cancers. The repertoire was sequenced with immunoSEQ multiplex PCR; TCRdb's copy has only in-frame clones and lacks some. The table has some 31,000 clones, 80% to 95% seen once. The sample consisted of CD4+ or CD8+ T cells sorted from blood, taken in a trial of the OX40 agonist ivuxolimab. The receptors derive from an adult with an advanced solid tumor such as melanoma, head and neck, liver or kidney cancer. Each CDR3 is given with its conserved first and last residue. The D gene is left open where the match is weak. Clone size appears in some rows only: once, few, many, or a class for an expanded clone.

V gene	J gene	D gene	clone size	CDR3 protein	CDR3 DNA
TRBV19	TRBJ2-7	TRBD2	NA	CASSMYSTGGVGVYF	TGTGCCAGTAGTATGTATTCTACTGGGGGGGTAGGAGTGTACTTC
TRBV5-8	TRBJ2-7	TRBD1	once	CASSFLLPGQGAVEYF	TGTGCCAGCAGCTTTCTCTTACCGGGACAGGGGGCAGTGGAGTACTTC
TRBV27	TRBJ1-2	NA	NA	CASSFLGANYGYTF	TGTGCCAGCAGTTTCTTAGGGGCTAACTATGGCTACACCTTC
TRBV19	TRBJ1-5	NA	NA	CASSIPTVSNQPQHF	TGTGCCAGTAGTATCCCGACAGTATCCAATCAGCCCCAGCATTTT
TRBV5-1	TRBJ2-5	TRBD1	NA	CASSLGQGRRETQYF	TGCGCCAGCAGCTTGGGACAGGGCCGTAGAGAGACCCAGTACTTC
TRBV5-6	TRBJ2-7	NA	NA	CASSLGQGSYEQYF	TGTGCCAGCAGCTTGGGCCAGGGGTCCTACGAGCAGTACTTC
TRBV6-5	TRBJ1-1	NA	few	CASSPLRNTEAFF	TGTGCCAGCAGTCCCCTCCGCAACACTGAAGCTTTCTTT
TRBV7-9	TRBJ2-1	TRBD2	NA	CASSPHYGGGTYNEQFF	TGTGCCAGCAGCCCCCATTACGGGGGGGGGACCTACAATGAGCAGTTCTTC
TRBV7-8	TRBJ1-2	NA	NA	CASSLGAAHYGYTF	TGTGCCAGCAGCTTAGGCGCAGCTCACTATGGCTACACCTTC
TRBV4-3	TRBJ1-1	NA	NA	CASSQDLLGGTEAFF	TGCGCCAGCAGCCAAGATCTGCTGGGAGGGACTGAAGCTTTCTTT
TRBV9	TRBJ1-2	NA	NA	CASSVARNFNYGYTF	TGTGCCAGCAGCGTAGCCCGGAATTTTAACTATGGCTACACCTTC
TRBV7-9	TRBJ1-1	NA	NA	CASSLASGRDTEAFF	TGTGCCAGCAGCTTAGCATCAGGGAGGGACACTGAAGCTTTCTTT
TRBV2	TRBJ1-5	TRBD1	NA	CASSDRGSFQPQHF	TGTGCCAGCAGTGACAGGGGGTCTTTTCAGCCCCAGCATTTT
TRBV19	TRBJ2-7	TRBD2	few	CASSILAGGSYEQYF	TGTGCCAGTAGTATACTAGCGGGAGGCTCCTACGAGCAGTACTTC
TRBV2	TRBJ1-1	NA	NA	CASSTDFMNTEAFF	TGTGCCAGCAGTACAGACTTTATGAACACTGAAGCTTTCTTT
TRBV4-1	TRBJ2-7	NA	NA	CASSSLPLVAERLYEQYF	TGCGCCAGCAGCTCGCTCCCCTTAGTGGCAGAGCGACTCTACGAGCAGTACTTC
TRBV10-2	TRBJ1-4	NA	NA	CASSERGGLGEKLFF	TGCGCCAGCAGTGAGCGGGGGGGACTGGGTGAAAAACTGTTTTTT
TRBV27	TRBJ2-2	NA	NA	CASSFRGLRDTGELFF	TGTGCCAGCAGTTTCAGAGGGTTACGGGACACCGGGGAGCTGTTTTTT
TRBV6-4	TRBJ2-1	NA	NA	CASSDGWSAYNEQFF	TGTGCCAGCAGTGACGGCTGGTCCGCCTACAATGAGCAGTTCTTC
TRBV28	TRBJ2-7	TRBD2	NA	CASNESGRNYEQYF	TGTGCCAGCAACGAAAGCGGGAGAAACTACGAGCAGTACTTC
TRBV7-9	TRBJ1-2	TRBD1	NA	CASSLAGQGERYGYTF	TGTGCCAGCAGCTTAGCCGGACAGGGAGAGCGCTATGGCTACACCTTC
TRBV5-6	TRBJ2-3	NA	NA	CASSFVSAETSTDTQYF	TGTGCCAGCAGCTTCGTCTCAGCGGAAACTAGCACAGATACGCAGTATTTT
TRBV28	TRBJ2-3	TRBD1	NA	CASRSRQGAGDTQYF	TGTGCCAGCAGATCCCGACAGGGGGCTGGTGATACGCAGTATTTT
TRBV5-1	TRBJ2-3	TRBD2	NA	CASSLTSLSGASTDTQYF	TGCGCCAGCAGCTTGACAAGCCTTAGCGGGGCTAGCACAGATACGCAGTATTTT
TRBV30	TRBJ2-2	NA	NA	CAWSVAVFAGELFF	TGTGCCTGGAGTGTGGCAGTTTTTGCCGGGGAGCTGTTTTTT
TRBV9	TRBJ2-3	NA	NA	CASSTASKGVADTQYF	TGTGCCAGCAGCACCGCCTCGAAAGGGGTAGCAGATACGCAGTATTTT
TRBV4-3	TRBJ2-3	TRBD2	NA	CASSQGTQLAGTDTQYF	TGCGCCAGCAGCCAAGGAACTCAACTAGCGGGGACTGATACGCAGTATTTT
TRBV9	TRBJ2-1	NA	NA	CASSSSVNYNEQFF	TGTGCCAGCAGCTCTAGCGTAAACTACAATGAGCAGTTCTTC
TRBV29-1	TRBJ2-7	NA	NA	CSVNENPGDLTYEQYF	TGCAGCGTTAATGAAAATCCAGGGGATCTAACCTACGAGCAGTACTTC